The clone carrying this T cell receptor beta chain appeared a single time. These data originate in a study of blood T cell repertoires in COVID-19. V trimming: 3 bases; J trimming: 8 bases; junction bases outside the gene matches: 10. This CDR3 has 15 amino acids. From germline, CDR1 is SEHNR and CDR2 FQNEAQ (reference sequence). Original data processing: Using reference gene primer amplification, nucleated cell counts were estimated. Produced via immunoSEQ multiplex PCR; TCRdb's table is partial and in-frame only. D and trimming were read from the DNA, whereas the V and J calls and clone size are those reported in that table. The table records around 300,000 clones, 80% to 90% of them present only once.

The V call is TRBV7-9, the J call TRBJ1-2; 9 nucleotides agree with TRBD1. Sample: peripheral blood. This TCR was sampled from a woman aged 70-85 years with acute or convalescent COVID-19. CDR3 protein: CASSLPLGQGSGYTF. Written as DNA, the CDR3 is TGTGCCAGCAGCTTGCCCCTGGGACAGGGTAGCGGCTACACCTTC.